The 32 T cell receptor beta chains in this list originate from one sample, sequenced in a study of T cell responses to AZD1222 COVID-19 vaccine. Repertoires were generated with immunoSEQ multiplex PCR, while TCRdb's copy carries only in-frame clones and drops some. The table lists around 80,000 clones, roughly 88% of them singletons, with 8.7% in the top ten. This specimen consisted of peripheral blood, obtained on day 0 of AZD1222 vaccination. Receptor source: an adult in good health.

As regards this clone: Additional DNA sequences in this sample encode the identical CDR3. The CDR3, as DNA: TGTGCCAGTAATAACCGACAGGGTCGGGAGACCCAGTACTTC. Its translation is CASNNRQGRETQYF. The chain uses TRBV11-2 and TRBJ2-5, with 7 bases aligning to TRBD1. With 9 bases clipped from V and 5 bases from J, the junction kept 12 bases outside the gene matches. The CDR3 is 14 residues long. The germline gives CDR1 SGHAT, CDR2 FQNNGV.

The chain has TRBV11-2 and TRBJ1-4; D unresolved. The V end was cut by 2 bases, the J end by 4 bases, with 11 bases between. Germline V CDR1 and CDR2: SGHAT, FQNNGV. The CDR3 runs 15 residues. Here the CDR3 DNA reads TGTGCCAGCAGCTTAAGCCCCACGTTTAATGAAAAACTGTTTTTT. It translates to CASSLSPTFNEKLFF. Supplemented by reference TRBV11-2 and TRBJ1-4, the full variable domain reads EAGVAQSPRYKIIEKRQSVAFWCNPISGHATLYWYQQILGQGPKLLIQFQNNGVVDDSQLPKDRFSAERLKGVDSTLKIQPAKLEDSAVYLCASSLSPTFNEKLFFGSGTQLSVL.

The gene calls are TRBV29-1 and TRBJ1-5; unclear D gene. CDR1 and CDR2 (germline): SQVTM, ANQGSEA. Trimming took 8 bases from V and 0 from J, leaving 17 bases between them. The CDR3 extends over 15 amino acids. The CDR3 is CSPWEYKDSNQPQHF. The CDR3 bases are TGCAGCCCCTGGGAGTATAAGGATAGCAATCAGCCCCAGCATTTT.

V usage is TRBV6-5 and J usage is TRBJ2-7; 10 nucleotides align to TRBD2. Germline loops: CDR1 MNHEY, CDR2 SVGAGI. The CDR3 is made up of 13 amino acids. J gave up 6 bases and V 8 bases, and 7 bases lay outside the gene matches. The CDR3 DNA reads as TGTGCCAGCGCCCTAGCGGGAGATAGCGAGCAGTACTTC. This sequence encodes CASALAGDSEQYF.

The chain carries TRBV24-1 and TRBJ2-3; D is ambiguous. The V gene lost 7 bases and the J gene lost 0 bases, with 16 bases spanning the gap. CDR3 size: 16 residues. Germline CDR1 KGHDR, CDR2 SFDVKD. The CDR3 reads CATSLGNIISTDTQYF. The CDR3 DNA sequence: TGTGCCACCAGCCTAGGGAACATAATTAGCACAGATACGCAGTATTTT.

This chain links TRBV11-2 with TRBJ1-2; D remains unclear. Germline V gene sequence: CDR1 SGHAT, CDR2 FQNNGV. The V end was cut by 5 bases, the J end by 2 bases, with 9 bases between. CDR3 length: 13 amino acids. The CDR3 here is CASSLAQNYGYTF. CDR3 bases: TGTGCCAGCAGCCTAGCACAAAACTATGGCTACACCTTC.

This clone was seen a handful of times. This chain uses TRBV5-4 with TRBJ1-1; TRBD1 matches at 11 bases. Germline trimming cut 9 bases from V and 3 bases from J; bases unmatched to any gene: 13. The CDR3 spans 16 residues. Germline values: CDR1 SGHNT, CDR2 YYREEE (reference sequence). CDR3 sequence (DNA): TGTGCCATCTGGGGGTCGGGACAGGGGGTTTACACTGAAGCTTTCTTT. Translation gives CAIWGSGQGVYTEAFF.

The V and J genes are TRBV4-1 and TRBJ2-3; TRBD1 matches at 9 bases. With V trimmed by 4 bases and J by 4 bases, 9 bases remained unmatched. Germline CDR1 is MGHRA and CDR2 is YSYEKL. This CDR3 has 16 amino acids. CDR3 bases: TGCGCCAGCAGCCTAATGGACAGGGGTTCAGCAGATACGCAGTATTTT. Translating gives CASSLMDRGSADTQYF.

The CDR3 loop is CASSERGGPGNTIYF. The CDR3 coding sequence is TGTGCCAGCAGTGAACGTGGGGGGCCTGGAAACACCATATATTTT. This chain uses TRBV2 with TRBJ1-3; possible D gene TRBD1, 6 bases. Trimming left V 2 bases short and J 2 bases short, with 10 bases between. CDR1 and CDR2 from the germline V gene are SNHLY and FYNNEI. The CDR3 is made up of 15 amino acids.

In its sample, this clone was seen once. This sequence joins TRBV27 and TRBJ1-1, with 11 bases aligning to TRBD1. CDR3 length equals 17 residues. The germline V gene has CDR1 MNHEY and CDR2 SMNVEV (reference sequence). V was clipped by 6 bases and J by 0 bases; unmatched bases: 9. Here the CDR3 reads CASSPGQGAGMNTEAFF. The CDR3, as DNA: TGTGCCAGCAGCCCCGGACAGGGGGCGGGGATGAACACTGAAGCTTTCTTT.

V is TRBV6-5 and J is TRBJ2-1, with 8 bases aligning to TRBD2. V lost 0 bases, J lost 6 bases, and 4 bases stayed unmatched. The CDR3 length is 15 residues. In germline, CDR1 is MNHEY, CDR2 SVGAGI. This chain's CDR3 is CASSYSGLASNEQFF. In nucleotides, the CDR3 is TGTGCCAGCAGTTACTCCGGACTAGCATCCAATGAGCAGTTCTTC.

The chain carries TRBV18 and TRBJ1-5, with 8 bases matching TRBD1. V gave up 2 bases and J gave up 5 bases; unmatched junction bases: 5. The CDR3 spans 15 residues. The germline CDR1 and CDR2 sequences are KGHSH and LQKENI. As DNA, the CDR3 is TGTGCCAGCTCACCAGGGACAGGACAGGATCAGCCCCAGCATTTT. Its translation is CASSPGTGQDQPQHF.

The chain couples TRBV4-3 to TRBJ2-3; tentatively, D is TRBD2 (5 bases). The CDR3 totals 16 residues. The V gene's germline CDR1 is LGHNA and CDR2 YSLEER. V lost 0 bases and J lost 1, with 11 bases in between. CDR3: CASSQDGEWGTDTQYF. The DNA of the CDR3 is TGCGCCAGCAGCCAAGACGGGGAATGGGGCACAGATACGCAGTATTTT.

V is TRBV6-6 and J is TRBJ2-7; 9 positions agree with TRBD2. The CDR3 runs 16 residues. Losses at the gene ends were 5 bases for V and 3 bases for J; bases not matched to a gene: 11. CDR1 and CDR2 from the germline V gene are MNHNY and SVGAGI (reference sequence). This chain's CDR3 is CASSPRGAGGYYEQYF. For the CDR3, the DNA is TGTGCCAGCAGTCCCCGGGGGGCGGGAGGGTACTACGAGCAGTACTTC.

V and J are TRBV27 and TRBJ2-1; D unresolved. The V end lost 2 bases, the J end lost 7 bases, and 12 bases lay between the germline ends. From germline, CDR1 is MNHEY and CDR2 SMNVEV (reference sequence). The CDR3 is made up of 14 amino acids. CDR3 DNA: TGTGCCAGCAGTTTAGGTTATTCGTCGAATGAGCAGTTCTTC. Residues: CASSLGYSSNEQFF.

The sample holds one count of this clone. The chain is built from TRBV6-5 and TRBJ1-6, with D tentatively TRBD1 (6 bases). The CDR3 length is 13 residues. Germline V lookup: CDR1 MNHEY, CDR2 SVGAGI. V was pared by 10 bases and J by 6 bases, with 13 bases between. DNA of the CDR3: TGTGCCACACAAAGGACAGCTAATTCACCCCTCCACTTT. As protein: CATQRTANSPLHF.

There are a few counts of this clone. V gene TRBV5-1 combines with J gene TRBJ1-4; 7 bases map to TRBD1. Per the germline V gene, CDR1 is SGHRS and CDR2 is YFSETQ. The CDR3 is 15 residues long. Germline trimming cut 3 bases from V and 7 bases from J; bases unmatched to any gene: 9. As DNA, the CDR3 is TGCGCCAGCAGCTCGACAGGGTCGGATATTGAAAAACTGTTTTTT. Its translation is CASSSTGSDIEKLFF.

This clone was counted only a few times. V gene TRBV30 combines with J gene TRBJ2-2, with a tentative D call TRBD2 (6 bases). Trimming left V 4 bases short and J 6 bases short, with 9 bases between. Germline loops: CDR1 GTSNPN, CDR2 SVGIG (reference sequence). The length of the CDR3 is 12 residues. The CDR3 here is CAWMGEAGELFF. In DNA, the CDR3 is TGTGCCTGGATGGGGGAGGCCGGGGAGCTGTTTTTT.

The CDR3 nucleotides read TGTGCCAGCAGTACCCCTTGGACTAGCCCCGGCTCCTACAATGAGCAGTTCTTC. It translates to CASSTPWTSPGSYNEQFF. The chain employs TRBV28 and TRBJ2-1; TRBD2 agrees at 8 bases. CDR3 size: 18 residues. Germline loops: CDR1 MDHEN, CDR2 SYDVKM. After removal of 5 bases from V and 0 bases from J, the junction contained 12 bases not matched to a gene.

The gene calls are TRBV4-1 and TRBJ1-4; TRBD1 might be the D (5 bases). V was pared by 4 bases and J by 6 bases, with 12 bases between. There are 14 residues in the CDR3. Germline V gene sequence: CDR1 MGHRA, CDR2 YSYEKL. CDR3 protein: CASSLTGADEKLFF. In nucleotides, the CDR3 is TGCGCCAGCAGCCTAACCGGGGCGGATGAAAAACTGTTTTTT.

The gene calls are TRBV28 and TRBJ1-5; D ambiguous. This CDR3 comprises 15 residues. V was shortened by 4 bases and J by 1 base, with 11 bases between the two germline ends. Germline lookup yields CDR1 MDHEN and CDR2 SYDVKM. CDR3 in DNA: TGTGCCAGCAGTTATGAGGGTTTGAGCAATCAGCCCCAGCATTTT. It codes for CASSYEGLSNQPQHF.

The rearrangement joins TRBV7-9 to TRBJ1-2, with TRBD1 as a possible D gene (6 bases). Germline V gives CDR1 SEHNR, CDR2 FQNEAQ (reference sequence). The CDR3 runs 15 residues. V was trimmed by 5 bases and J by 7 bases, leaving 20 bases between them. The CDR3 DNA reads TGTGCCAGCAGCCCCACAGGGACGGCTATAAGTGGCTACACCTTC. Its translation: CASSPTGTAISGYTF.

The chain couples TRBV27 to TRBJ2-1; D may be TRBD1 or TRBD2 (5 bases each). Trimming took 6 bases from V and 15 from J, leaving 24 bases between them. Per germline, CDR1 MNHEY and CDR2 SMNVEV (reference sequence). CDR3 size: 14 residues. CDR3 in amino acids: CASRAAGTRVGGFF. In nucleotides, the CDR3 is TGTGCCAGCAGAGCCGCCGGGACCCGGGTAGGAGGGTTCTTC.

V and J are TRBV15 and TRBJ1-1; 8 bases align to TRBD1. CDR1 is LNHNV, CDR2 YYDKDF, per germline (reference sequence). The CDR3 is made up of 19 amino acids. J gave up 0 bases and V 0 bases, and 12 bases lay outside the gene matches. The CDR3 spells CATSRDEFATGDMNTEAFF. CDR3 nucleotides: TGTGCCACCAGCAGAGATGAATTCGCGACAGGGGACATGAACACTGAAGCTTTCTTT. The variable domain in full, completed from reference TRBV15 and TRBJ1-1, reads DAMVIQNPRYQVTQFGKPVTLSCSQTLNHNVMYWYQQKSSQAPKLLFHYYDKDFNNEADTPDNFQSRRPNTSFCFLDIRSPGLGDTAMYLCATSRDEFATGDMNTEAFFGQGTRLTVV.

The V gene is TRBV30, the J gene TRBJ1-1, with TRBD1 matching over 9 bases. V shed 4 bases, J shed 2 bases, and the junction held 11 bases outside the gene matches. The CDR3 extends over 16 amino acids. CDR1 is GTSNPN and CDR2 is SVGIG in the germline V gene (reference sequence). CDR3 DNA sequence: TGTGCCTGGATGCGGAAGAGACAGGGGGGTAACACTGAAGCTTTCTTT. Translated: CAWMRKRQGGNTEAFF. Full variable domain (remainder filled in from reference TRBV30 and TRBJ1-1): SQTIHQWPATLVQPVGSPLSLECTVEGTSNPNLYWYRQAAGRGLQLLFYSVGIGQISSEVPQNLSASRPQDRQFILSSKKLLLSDSGFYLCAWMRKRQGGNTEAFFGQGTRLTVV.

CDR3 coding DNA: TGCGCCAGCAGTGAGCCGAAGGTGGAGATGAACACTGAAGCTTTCTTT. It yields the protein CASSEPKVEMNTEAFF. This chain uses TRBV10-1 with TRBJ1-1; D unclear. Germline CDR1 reads WNHNN; CDR2 reads SYGVQD (reference sequence). The CDR3 sequence is 16 residues long. V was pared by 2 bases and J by 0 bases, with 13 bases between.

This rearrangement joins TRBV3-1 (or the pseudogene TRBV3-2) to TRBJ2-2, with TRBD2 identical over 8 bases. From germline, CDR1 is LGHDT and CDR2 YNNKEL (reference sequence). The trim removed 0 bases at V and 3 bases at J, leaving 9 bases unmatched. The CDR3 consists of 18 residues. CDR3 loop: CASSQEKRRGAYTGELFF. In DNA, the CDR3 is TGTGCCAGCAGCCAAGAGAAGAGGCGGGGGGCTTACACCGGGGAGCTGTTTTTT.

The chain has TRBV7-2 and TRBJ2-7; D possibly corresponds to TRBD1 (7 bases). V was pared by 7 bases and J by 4 bases, with 14 bases between. Looked up from germline, CDR1 is SGHTA and CDR2 is FQGNSA. The CDR3 is 13 residues long. The CDR3 loop is CASTFQGGYEQYF. Written as DNA, the CDR3 is TGTGCCAGCACCTTTCAGGGGGGATACGAGCAGTACTTC.

J is TRBJ1-2 and V is TRBV29-1; D ambiguous. There are 14 residues in the CDR3. V gave up 3 bases and J gave up 4 bases, with 15 bases separating them. Germline V CDR1 and CDR2: SQVTM, ANQGSEA. This chain's CDR3 is CSVEDRSPLYGYTF. CDR3 DNA sequence: TGCAGCGTTGAGGATCGTTCCCCACTCTATGGCTACACCTTC.

The CDR3 DNA is TGTGCCAGCAGTCCACGGGGGCGCCCGAATGAAAAACTGTTTTTT. Protein: CASSPRGRPNEKLFF. The genes are TRBV7-2 and TRBJ1-4; possible D gene TRBD1, 6 bases. CDR3 length: 15 amino acids. Germline V gene sequence: CDR1 SGHTA, CDR2 FQGNSA. V dropped 6 bases and J dropped 5 bases, with 16 bases sitting between them. Complete variable domain (other parts from reference TRBV7-2 and TRBJ1-4): GAGVSQSPSNKVTEKGKDVELRCDPISGHTALYWYRQSLGQGLEFLIYFQGNSAPDKSGLPSDRFSAERTGGSVSTLTIQRTQQEDSAVYLCASSPRGRPNEKLFFGSGTQLSVL.

The rearrangement joins TRBV6-5 to TRBJ1-4; 8 bases fit TRBD1. The V segment lost 10 bases and the J segment 5 bases; nucleotides outside the gene matches: 6. The CDR3 extends over 13 amino acids. The germline CDR1 and CDR2 sequences are MNHEY and SVGAGI. This CDR3 reads CATKWTGNEKLFF. Here the CDR3 DNA reads TGTGCCACCAAATGGACAGGGAATGAAAAACTGTTTTTT.

The chain joins TRBV5-6 to TRBJ1-2; D is undetermined. Per germline, CDR1 SGHDT and CDR2 YYEEEE. Trimming left V 2 bases short and J 6 bases short, with 11 bases between. CDR3 length: 13 amino acids. The CDR3 DNA is TGTGCCAGCAGCTTTCGGTCCGGGGATGGCTACACCTTC. Translation: CASSFRSGDGYTF.